This is a list of T cell receptor beta chains from one sample in a study of response to subunit inactivated influenza vaccine. TCRdb processed the RT-PCR reads anew with MiXCR; each CDR3 protein has one entry. This table has 650,000 to 800,000 distinct CDR3 sequences, approximately 15% appearing once. The material sequenced was PBMCs from blood, taken 14 days before vaccination. These receptors were taken from a man aged 45-60 years who received an inactivated influenza vaccine. CDR3s include the opening cysteine and the closing phenylalanine or tryptophan. Fields, in order: CDR3 protein, CDR3 DNA, clone size, J gene, D gene, V gene. The D gene is left open where the match is weak. Not all rows give a size; the values are once, few, many and, for expanded clones, a class.

CDR3 protein: CSAPEVTGGTEAFF
CDR3 DNA: TGCAGTGCTCCTGAGGTGACAGGAGGCACTGAAGCTTTCTTT
clone size: .
J gene: TRBJ1-1
D gene: .
V gene: TRBV20-1

CDR3 protein: CASRTPPFVTGKDTQYF
CDR3 DNA: TGTGCCAGCAGAACCCCCCCTTTTGTGACGGGAAAAGATACGCAGTATTTT
clone size: few
J gene: TRBJ2-3
D gene: .
V gene: TRBV6-2/TRBV6-3

CDR3 protein: CASSDGGESTDTQYF
CDR3 DNA: TGTGCCAGCAGTGATGGGGGGGAAAGCACAGATACGCAGTATTTT
clone size: .
J gene: TRBJ2-3
D gene: TRBD2
V gene: TRBV2

CDR3 protein: CASSQEPVGLNSPLHF
CDR3 DNA: TGTGCCAGCAGCCAAGAGCCCGTCGGACTGAATTCACCCCTCCACTTT
clone size: .
J gene: TRBJ1-6
D gene: .
V gene: TRBV4-2

CDR3 protein: CASSLLGAKAYNEQFF
CDR3 DNA: TGTGCCAGCAGCTTACTCGGGGCAAAAGCCTACAATGAGCAGTTCTTC
clone size: .
J gene: TRBJ2-1
D gene: .
V gene: TRBV7-6

CDR3 protein: CASSLDGTAAYEQYF
CDR3 DNA: TGTGCCAGCAGCTTGGATGGGACAGCTGCGTACGAGCAGTACTTC
clone size: .
J gene: TRBJ2-7
D gene: TRBD1
V gene: TRBV5-5

CDR3 protein: CASSTLAPSPRMTDTQYF
CDR3 DNA: TGTGCCAGCAGTACGCTAGCGCCGTCTCCCAGGATGACAGATACGCAGTATTTT
clone size: .
J gene: TRBJ2-3
D gene: .
V gene: TRBV11-2

CDR3 protein: CSATKGGGRTEAFF
CDR3 DNA: TGCAGTGCTACCAAGGGAGGGGGCAGGACTGAAGCTTTCTTT
clone size: many
J gene: TRBJ1-1
D gene: TRBD1
V gene: TRBV20-1

CDR3 protein: CASKREGGETQYF
CDR3 DNA: TGTGCCAGCAAGCGGGAGGGTGGGGAGACCCAGTACTTC
clone size: .
J gene: TRBJ2-5
D gene: TRBD2
V gene: TRBV27

CDR3 protein: CASSLFPLWGYEQYF
CDR3 DNA: TGTGCCAGCAGCTTATTCCCGCTATGGGGGTACGAGCAGTACTTC
clone size: few
J gene: TRBJ2-7
D gene: .
V gene: TRBV7-9

CDR3 protein: CASSLMRTSGNEQFF
CDR3 DNA: TGTGCCAGCAGCTTAATGCGGACTTCGGGTAATGAGCAGTTCTTC
clone size: many
J gene: TRBJ2-1
D gene: .
V gene: TRBV11-2

CDR3 protein: CASRRVYEQYF
CDR3 DNA: TGTGCCAGCAGAAGGGTCTACGAGCAGTACTTC
clone size: many
J gene: TRBJ2-7
D gene: .
V gene: TRBV28

CDR3 protein: CASSQGGNYEQYF
CDR3 DNA: TGCGCCAGCAGCCAAGGCGGGAACTACGAGCAGTACTTC
clone size: few
J gene: TRBJ2-7
D gene: .
V gene: TRBV4-1

CDR3 protein: CSVEASAKYNEQFF
CDR3 DNA: TGCAGCGTTGAAGCTAGCGCCAAATACAATGAGCAGTTCTTC
clone size: few
J gene: TRBJ2-1
D gene: .
V gene: TRBV29-1

CDR3 protein: CASSPRPPSASNTGELFF
CDR3 DNA: TGTGCCAGCAGCCCACGCCCCCCTAGCGCTTCGAACACCGGGGAGCTGTTTTTT
clone size: .
J gene: TRBJ2-2
D gene: .
V gene: TRBV6-1

CDR3 protein: CASSSALSHTQYF
CDR3 DNA: TGTGCCAGCAGCTCGGCCCTCTCACATACGCAGTATTTT
clone size: .
J gene: TRBJ2-3
D gene: .
V gene: TRBV28

CDR3 protein: CASSPRERGGVSDTQYF
CDR3 DNA: TGTGCCAGCAGCCCTCGGGAGCGGGGGGGCGTGTCAGATACGCAGTATTTT
clone size: few
J gene: TRBJ2-3
D gene: TRBD2
V gene: TRBV5-4

CDR3 protein: CASSVAPGTAYEQYF
CDR3 DNA: TGTGCCAGCAGCGTAGCGCCCGGGACAGCCTACGAGCAGTACTTC
clone size: few
J gene: TRBJ2-7
D gene: TRBD1
V gene: TRBV9

CDR3 protein: CASSRGLLSGNTIYF
CDR3 DNA: TGTGCCAGCAGCCGGGGTCTGCTCTCTGGAAACACCATATATTTT
clone size: .
J gene: TRBJ1-3
D gene: .
V gene: TRBV3-1

CDR3 protein: CASSRLRWDNEQFF
CDR3 DNA: TGCGCCAGCTCCCGGCTCCGCTGGGACAATGAGCAGTTCTTC
clone size: .
J gene: TRBJ2-1
D gene: .
V gene: TRBV5-1

CDR3 protein: CASSDRLGRGNTIYF
CDR3 DNA: TGTGCCAGCAGTGATCGTTTGGGCCGTGGAAACACCATATATTTT
clone size: .
J gene: TRBJ1-3
D gene: .
V gene: TRBV25-1

CDR3 protein: CATRCADSREVADTQYF
CDR3 DNA: TGTGCCACCCGTTGTGCGGATTCACGGGAGGTAGCAGATACGCAGTATTTT
clone size: many
J gene: TRBJ2-3
D gene: TRBD2
V gene: TRBV24-1

CDR3 protein: CASSQGGLAGNTGELFF
CDR3 DNA: TGTGCCAGCAGCCAAGGGGGCCTAGCGGGGAACACCGGGGAGCTGTTTTTT
clone size: few
J gene: TRBJ2-2
D gene: TRBD2
V gene: TRBV3-1

CDR3 protein: CASSPHGTPSGRVQQYF
CDR3 DNA: TGCGCCAGCAGCCCGCACGGAACGCCGAGCGGGAGGGTCCAGCAGTACTTC
clone size: few
J gene: TRBJ2-7
D gene: TRBD2
V gene: TRBV5-1

CDR3 protein: CASGSGGPIGELFF
CDR3 DNA: TGCGCCAGCGGGTCGGGAGGGCCGATCGGGGAGCTGTTTTTT
clone size: .
J gene: TRBJ2-2
D gene: TRBD2
V gene: TRBV5-1

CDR3 protein: CSATFSQLQGGGYTF
CDR3 DNA: TGCAGTGCTACGTTTTCCCAGTTACAGGGTGGTGGCTACACCTTC
clone size: .
J gene: TRBJ1-2
D gene: .
V gene: TRBV20-1

CDR3 protein: CASSTGWRGFPDEQYF
CDR3 DNA: TGTGCCAGCAGTACGGGCTGGAGAGGTTTTCCGGACGAGCAGTACTTC
clone size: .
J gene: TRBJ2-7
D gene: .
V gene: TRBV28

CDR3 protein: CSANGAGGADTQYF
CDR3 DNA: TGCAGTGCTAACGGGGCGGGAGGCGCAGATACGCAGTATTTT
clone size: .
J gene: TRBJ2-3
D gene: TRBD2
V gene: TRBV20-1

CDR3 protein: CASSFAGMTGNTGELFF
CDR3 DNA: TGTGCCAGCAGCTTTGCAGGGATGACAGGGAACACCGGGGAGCTGTTTTTT
clone size: .
J gene: TRBJ2-2
D gene: .
V gene: TRBV7-9

CDR3 protein: CSVAATTDTQYF
CDR3 DNA: TGCAGCGTTGCGGCGACCACAGATACGCAGTATTTT
clone size: few
J gene: TRBJ2-3
D gene: .
V gene: TRBV29-1

CDR3 protein: CASSLAGAAGELFF
CDR3 DNA: TGCGCCAGCAGCTTAGCGGGAGCGGCCGGGGAGCTGTTTTTT
clone size: few
J gene: TRBJ2-2
D gene: TRBD2
V gene: TRBV5-1